The sequence of this T cell receptor (beta chain) was determined in a study of human T cells and chemical hapten exposure. In TCRdb, the RACE reads were re-called with MiXCR into one record per CDR3 protein. Of just over 95,000 distinct CDR3 sequences listed, 25% to 30% are singletons. Time point denoted: patch test 3, about 24 weeks after DPC sensitization. Treatment given: therapeutic diphenylcyclopropenone sensitization with weekly scalp DPC. The TCR comes from a middle-aged man with alopecia areata. Some clones in this sample may be carry-over from other donors' samples. Sample: whole blood, taken in connection with sensitization to the hapten diphenylcyclopropenone (DPC).

The CDR3 protein is CASSPANYNEQFF. CDR3 nucleotides: TGTGCCAGCAGCCCCGCGAACTACAATGAGCAGTTCTTC. The genes are TRBV28 and TRBJ2-1; the D is unclear. This CDR3 comprises 13 residues. The V gene lost 6 bases and the J gene lost 3 bases, with 9 bases spanning the gap. Germline-derived CDR1 and CDR2 are MDHEN and SYDVKM.